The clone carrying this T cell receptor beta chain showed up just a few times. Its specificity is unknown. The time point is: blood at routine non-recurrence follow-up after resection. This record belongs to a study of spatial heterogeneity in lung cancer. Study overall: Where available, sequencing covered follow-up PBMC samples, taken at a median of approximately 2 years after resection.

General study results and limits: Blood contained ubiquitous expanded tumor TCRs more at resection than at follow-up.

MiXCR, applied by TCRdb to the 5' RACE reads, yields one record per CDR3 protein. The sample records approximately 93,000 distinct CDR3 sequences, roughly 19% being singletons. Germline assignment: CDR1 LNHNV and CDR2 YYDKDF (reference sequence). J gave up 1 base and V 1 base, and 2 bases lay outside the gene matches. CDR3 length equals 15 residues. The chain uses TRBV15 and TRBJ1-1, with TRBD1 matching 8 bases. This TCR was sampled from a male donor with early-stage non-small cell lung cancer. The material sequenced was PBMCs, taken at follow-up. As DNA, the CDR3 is TGTGCCACCAGCAGAGCCGGGACAGGGAACACTGAAGCTTTCTTT. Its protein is CATSRAGTGNTEAFF.